These 8 T cell receptor beta chains share one sample of origin, sequenced in a study of T-cell reconstitution after alpha-beta-depleted transplantation in children. Using unique molecular identifiers, the investigators prepared the TCRbeta library. TCRdb processed the PCR reads anew with MiXCR; each CDR3 protein has one entry. The data contain 540,000 or so distinct CDR3 sequences, about 21% of them singletons. The sequencing here drew on PBMCs, mostly from graft donor cells, taken 360 days after TCRalphabeta/CD19-depleted stem cell transplant. These receptor sequences come from a boy in the first two years of life who had a stem cell transplant for acute myeloid leukemia, so the T cells may come from the graft donor.

A remark on this clonotype: A read error may explain this, as a much larger clone is one base away. No conserved phenylalanine or tryptophan ends this CDR3, so it is likely a read error. V gene TRBV20-1 combines with J gene TRBJ2-1; TRBD2 matches 8 bases. This CDR3 is built from 14 residues. After removal of 1 base from V and 4 bases from J, the junction contained 3 bases not matched to a gene. Germline V gene sequence: CDR1 DFQATT, CDR2 SNEGSKA (reference sequence). CDR3 sequence: CSARAGGGYNEQFL. DNA for the CDR3: TGCAGTGCTAGAGCCGGGGGGGGATACAATGAGCAGTTCCTC.

This clonotype was seen only a few times. The chain joins TRBV27 to TRBJ2-6; D not resolved. Trimming cost V 0 bases and J 4 bases, with 4 bases left between them. The CDR3 runs to 14 residues. Germline V CDR1 and CDR2: MNHEY, SMNVEV (reference sequence). Here the CDR3 DNA reads TGTGCCAGCAGTTTATCGGTCGGGGCCAACGTCCTGACTTTC. It specifies CASSLSVGANVLTF.

DNA of the CDR3: TGTGCCAGCAGTTTGGGACAGGGTCAAGGCTACACCTTC. It specifies CASSLGQGQGYTF. The chain combines TRBV12-3 or TRBV12-4 with TRBJ1-2, with 9 bases lining up with TRBD1. The CDR3 covers 13 residues. J lost 8 bases, V lost 3 bases, and 4 bases had no gene match.

The rearrangement links TRBV11-3 to TRBJ2-5; TRBD1 matches at 8 bases. The CDR3 consists of 16 residues. Germline-derived CDR1 and CDR2 are SGHNT and YENEEA. Unmatched junction bases numbered 7, after V lost 3 bases and J lost 1 base. The CDR3 loop is CASSFARTGSQETQYF. CDR3 bases: TGTGCCAGCAGCTTTGCCAGGACAGGGTCCCAAGAGACCCAGTACTTC.

The chain has TRBV7-9 and TRBJ2-7; 8 nucleotides align to TRBD1. Germline V gene data show CDR1 as SEHNR and CDR2 as FQNEAQ (reference sequence). J was trimmed by 13 bases and V by 2 bases; bases with no gene match: 7. The CDR3 length is 12 residues. CDR3 nucleotides: TGTGCCAGCAGCTTATCTCAGGACAGGGAATACGTC. Translating it yields CASSLSQDREYV.

This clonotype appeared a few times. The junction and the germline gene differ at one end; a read error may be behind it. The genes are TRBV24-1 and TRBJ2-1; 9 bases map to TRBD1. Looked up from germline, CDR1 is KGHDR and CDR2 is SFDVKD. There are 16 residues in the CDR3. Here the CDR3 DNA reads TGTGCCGCCAGTGATTTGTCGGGACAGGGTGTTGGTGAGCAGTTCTTC. Its translation: CAASDLSGQGVGEQFF.

This clonotype was counted at least ten times. This chain uses TRBV20-1 with TRBJ2-3; the D is unclear. V was pared by 5 bases and J by 3 bases, with 3 bases between. The CDR3 is 10 amino acids. The germline CDR1 and CDR2 sequences are DFQATT and SNEGSKA (reference sequence). CDR3 sequence reads: CSAQTDTQYF. The CDR3 DNA is TGCAGTGCTCAGACAGATACGCAGTATTTT.

This clonotype was picked up many times. V gene TRBV2 combines with J gene TRBJ2-1; 7 bases align to TRBD2. V lost 9 bases to trimming and J lost 1 base; unmatched junction nucleotides: 3. The CDR3 spans 13 residues. Germline V gene sequence: CDR1 SNHLY, CDR2 FYNNEI. CDR3 in amino acids: CARGRGSYNEQFF. CDR3 in DNA: TGTGCCAGAGGGCGGGGGTCCTACAATGAGCAGTTCTTC.